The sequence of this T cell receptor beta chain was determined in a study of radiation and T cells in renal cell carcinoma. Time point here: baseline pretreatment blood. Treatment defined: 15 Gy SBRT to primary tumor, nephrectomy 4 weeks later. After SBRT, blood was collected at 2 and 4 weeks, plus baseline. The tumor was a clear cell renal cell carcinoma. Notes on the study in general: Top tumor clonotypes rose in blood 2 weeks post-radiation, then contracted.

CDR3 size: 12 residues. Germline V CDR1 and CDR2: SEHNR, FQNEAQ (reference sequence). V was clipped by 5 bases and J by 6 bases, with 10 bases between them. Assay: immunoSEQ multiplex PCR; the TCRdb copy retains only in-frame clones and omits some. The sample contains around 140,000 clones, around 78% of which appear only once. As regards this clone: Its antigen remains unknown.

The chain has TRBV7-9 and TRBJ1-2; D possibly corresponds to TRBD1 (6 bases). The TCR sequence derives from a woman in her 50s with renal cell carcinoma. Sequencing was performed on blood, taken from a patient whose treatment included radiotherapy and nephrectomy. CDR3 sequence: CASSRQEHGYTF. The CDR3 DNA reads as TGTGCCAGCAGCCGACAGGAGCATGGCTACACCTTC.